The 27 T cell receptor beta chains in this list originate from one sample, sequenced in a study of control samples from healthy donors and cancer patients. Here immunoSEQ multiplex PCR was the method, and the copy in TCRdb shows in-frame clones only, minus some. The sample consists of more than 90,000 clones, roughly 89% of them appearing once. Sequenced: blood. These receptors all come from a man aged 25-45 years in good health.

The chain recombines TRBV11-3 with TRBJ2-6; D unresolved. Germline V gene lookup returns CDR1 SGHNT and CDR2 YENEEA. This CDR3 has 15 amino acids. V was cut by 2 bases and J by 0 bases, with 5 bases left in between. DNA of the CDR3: TGTGCCAGCAGCTTAAGGAGCTCTGGGGCCAACGTCCTGACTTTC. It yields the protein CASSLRSSGANVLTF.

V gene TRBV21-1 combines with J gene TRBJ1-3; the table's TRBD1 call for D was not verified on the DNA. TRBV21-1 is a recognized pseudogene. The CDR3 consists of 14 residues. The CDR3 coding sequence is TGTGCCAGCAGCAAAGACAGCTCTGGAAACACCATATATTTT. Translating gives CASSKDSSGNTIYF.

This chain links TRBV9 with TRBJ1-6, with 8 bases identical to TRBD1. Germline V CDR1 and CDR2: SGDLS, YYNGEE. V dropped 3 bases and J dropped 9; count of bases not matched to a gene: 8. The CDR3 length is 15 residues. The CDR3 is CASSERTGNSSPLHF. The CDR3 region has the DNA TGTGCCAGCAGCGAAAGGACAGGGAACTCTTCACCCCTCCACTTT.

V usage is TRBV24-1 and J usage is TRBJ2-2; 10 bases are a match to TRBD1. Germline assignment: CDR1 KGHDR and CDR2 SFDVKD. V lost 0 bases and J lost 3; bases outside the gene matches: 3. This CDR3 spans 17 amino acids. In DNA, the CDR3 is TGTGCCACCAGTGATTTGGTAGGGACAGGGGACACCGGGGAGCTGTTTTTT. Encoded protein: CATSDLVGTGDTGELFF.

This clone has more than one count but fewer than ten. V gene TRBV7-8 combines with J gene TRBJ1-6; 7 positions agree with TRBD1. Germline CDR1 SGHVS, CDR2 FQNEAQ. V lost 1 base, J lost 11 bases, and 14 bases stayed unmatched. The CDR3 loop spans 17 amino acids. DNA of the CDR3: TGTGCCAGCAGCTTAGACCCCATGACAGGGAGGGTGCCACCCCTCCACTTT. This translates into CASSLDPMTGRVPPLHF.

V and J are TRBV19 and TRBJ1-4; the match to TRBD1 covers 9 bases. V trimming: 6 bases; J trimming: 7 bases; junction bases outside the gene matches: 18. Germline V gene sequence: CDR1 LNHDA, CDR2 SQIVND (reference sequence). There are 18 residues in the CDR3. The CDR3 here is CASSISGQGDMAGEKLFF. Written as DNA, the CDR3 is TGTGCCAGTAGCATCTCGGGACAGGGAGACATGGCGGGTGAAAAACTGTTTTTT.

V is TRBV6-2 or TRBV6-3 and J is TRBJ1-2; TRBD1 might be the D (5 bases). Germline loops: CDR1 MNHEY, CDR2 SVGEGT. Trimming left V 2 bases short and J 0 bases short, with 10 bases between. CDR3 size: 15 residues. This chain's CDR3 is CASSYGRAANYGYTF. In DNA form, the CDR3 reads TGTGCCAGCAGTTACGGCAGGGCCGCTAACTATGGCTACACCTTC.

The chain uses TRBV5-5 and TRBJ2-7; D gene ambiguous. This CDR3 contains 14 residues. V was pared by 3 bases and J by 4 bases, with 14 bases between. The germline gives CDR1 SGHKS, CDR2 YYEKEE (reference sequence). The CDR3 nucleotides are TGTGCCAGCAGCTCCCAGGTCAACCATTACGAGCAGTACTTC. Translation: CASSSQVNHYEQYF.

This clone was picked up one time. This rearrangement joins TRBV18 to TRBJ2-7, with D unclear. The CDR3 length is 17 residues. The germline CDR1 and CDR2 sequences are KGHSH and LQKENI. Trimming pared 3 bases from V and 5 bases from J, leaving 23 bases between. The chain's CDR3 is CASSPLGPGSMNNEQYF. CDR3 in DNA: TGTGCCAGCTCACCCTTGGGTCCCGGGTCGATGAATAACGAGCAGTACTTC.

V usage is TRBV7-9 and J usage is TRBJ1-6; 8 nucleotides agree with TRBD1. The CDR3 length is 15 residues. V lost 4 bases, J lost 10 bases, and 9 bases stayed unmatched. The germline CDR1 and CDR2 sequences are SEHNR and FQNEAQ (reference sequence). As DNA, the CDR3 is TGTGCCAGCAGCTCGTTAACAGGGGGAGAGTCACCCCTCCACTTT. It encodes CASSSLTGGESPLHF. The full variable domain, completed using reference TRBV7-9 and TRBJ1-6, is DTGVSQNPRHKITKRGQNVTFRCDPISEHNRLYWYRQTLGQGPEFLTYFQNEAQLEKSRLLSDRFSAERPKGSFSTLEIQRTEQGDSAMYLCASSSLTGGESPLHFGNGTRLTVT.

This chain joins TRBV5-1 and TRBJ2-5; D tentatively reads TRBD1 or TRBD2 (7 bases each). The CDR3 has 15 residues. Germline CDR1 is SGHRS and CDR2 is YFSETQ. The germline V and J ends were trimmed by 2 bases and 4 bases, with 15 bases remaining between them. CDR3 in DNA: TGCGCCAGCAGCTTTAAAGGGGAGGGGGCAGAGACCCAGTACTTC. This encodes CASSFKGEGAETQYF.

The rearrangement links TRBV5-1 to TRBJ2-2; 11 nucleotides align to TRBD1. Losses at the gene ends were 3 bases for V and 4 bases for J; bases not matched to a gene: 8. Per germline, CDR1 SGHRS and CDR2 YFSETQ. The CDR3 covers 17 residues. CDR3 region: CASSYTLGTGGTGELFF. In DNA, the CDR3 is TGCGCCAGCAGCTACACGTTAGGGACAGGGGGCACCGGGGAGCTGTTTTTT.

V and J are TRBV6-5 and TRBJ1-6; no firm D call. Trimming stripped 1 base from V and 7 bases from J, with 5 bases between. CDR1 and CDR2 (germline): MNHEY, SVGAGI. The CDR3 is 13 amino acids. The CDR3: CASSYLRNSPLHF. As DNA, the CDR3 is TGTGCCAGCAGTTACTTGCGGAATTCACCCCTCCACTTT.

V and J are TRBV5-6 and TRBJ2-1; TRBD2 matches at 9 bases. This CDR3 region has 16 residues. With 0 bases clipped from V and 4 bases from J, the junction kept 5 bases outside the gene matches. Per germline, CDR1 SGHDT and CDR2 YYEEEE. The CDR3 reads CASSLAAGGFYNEQFF. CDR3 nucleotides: TGTGCCAGCAGCTTGGCTGCGGGAGGGTTTTACAATGAGCAGTTCTTC. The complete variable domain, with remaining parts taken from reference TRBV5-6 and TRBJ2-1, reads DAGVTQSPTHLIKTRGQQVTLRCSPKSGHDTVSWYQQALGQGPQFIFQYYEEEERQRGNFPDRFSGHQFPNYSSELNVNALLLGDSALYLCASSLAAGGFYNEQFFGPGTRLTVL.

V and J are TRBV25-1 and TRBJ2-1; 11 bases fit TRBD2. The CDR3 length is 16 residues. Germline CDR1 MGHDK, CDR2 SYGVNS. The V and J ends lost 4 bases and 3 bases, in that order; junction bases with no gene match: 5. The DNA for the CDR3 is TGTGCCAGCAGTGGTACTAGCGGGAGAGGCTACAATGAGCAGTTCTTC. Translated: CASSGTSGRGYNEQFF.

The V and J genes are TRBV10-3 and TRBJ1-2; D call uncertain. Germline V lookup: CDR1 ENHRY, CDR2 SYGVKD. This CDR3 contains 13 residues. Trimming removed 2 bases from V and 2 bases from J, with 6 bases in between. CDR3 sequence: CAISEDPNYGYTF. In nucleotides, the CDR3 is TGTGCCATCAGTGAGGACCCGAACTATGGCTACACCTTC.

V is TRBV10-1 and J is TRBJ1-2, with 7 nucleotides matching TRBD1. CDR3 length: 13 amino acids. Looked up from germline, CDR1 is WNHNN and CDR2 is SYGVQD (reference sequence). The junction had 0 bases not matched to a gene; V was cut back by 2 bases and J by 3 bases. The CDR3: CASSEGTDYGYTF. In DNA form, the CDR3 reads TGCGCCAGCAGTGAGGGGACAGACTATGGCTACACCTTC.

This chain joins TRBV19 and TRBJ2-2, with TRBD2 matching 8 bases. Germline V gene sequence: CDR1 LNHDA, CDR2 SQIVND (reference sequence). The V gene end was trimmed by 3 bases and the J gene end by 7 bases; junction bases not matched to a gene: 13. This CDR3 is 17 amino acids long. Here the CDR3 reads CASSIATGLVESGELFF. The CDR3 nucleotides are TGTGCCAGTAGTATCGCGACGGGACTAGTAGAGAGCGGGGAGCTGTTTTTT. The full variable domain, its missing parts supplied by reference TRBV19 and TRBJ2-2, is DGGITQSPKYLFRKEGQNVTLSCEQNLNHDAMYWYRQDPGQGLRLIYYSQIVNDFQKGDIAEGYSVSREKKESFPLTVTSAQKNPTAFYLCASSIATGLVESGELFFGEGSRLTVL.

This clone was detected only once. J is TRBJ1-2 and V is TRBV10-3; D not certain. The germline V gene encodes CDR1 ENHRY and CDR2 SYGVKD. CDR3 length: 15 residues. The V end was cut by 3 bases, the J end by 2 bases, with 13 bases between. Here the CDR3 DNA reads TGTGCCATCAGTGACCCGGGAGGGAGCAACTATGGCTACACCTTC. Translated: CAISDPGGSNYGYTF.

The CDR3 nucleotides are TGTGCCAGCAGTCCCACGGGGGATCTCTACAATGAGCAGTTCTTC. Its protein product is CASSPTGDLYNEQFF. J is TRBJ2-1 and V is TRBV6-5; D possibly corresponds to TRBD2 (6 bases). This CDR3 is 15 amino acids long. Germline V gene data show CDR1 as MNHEY and CDR2 as SVGAGI. V was clipped by 5 bases and J by 3 bases, with 14 bases between them.

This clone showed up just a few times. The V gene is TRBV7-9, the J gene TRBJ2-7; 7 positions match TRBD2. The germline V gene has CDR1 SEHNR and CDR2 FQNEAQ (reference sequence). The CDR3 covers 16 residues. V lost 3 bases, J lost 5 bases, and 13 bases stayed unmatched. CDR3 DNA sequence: TGTGCCAGCAGCTTTGTGCGGGGCCAGGGAGGGGACGAGCAGTACTTC. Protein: CASSFVRGQGGDEQYF.

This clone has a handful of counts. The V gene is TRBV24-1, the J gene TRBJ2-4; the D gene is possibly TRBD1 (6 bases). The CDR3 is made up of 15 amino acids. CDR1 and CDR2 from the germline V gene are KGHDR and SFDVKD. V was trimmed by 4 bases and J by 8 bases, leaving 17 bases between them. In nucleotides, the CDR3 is TGTGCCACCAGTGACCGGAGCCCCGCAGGGGACATTCAGTACTTC. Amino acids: CATSDRSPAGDIQYF.

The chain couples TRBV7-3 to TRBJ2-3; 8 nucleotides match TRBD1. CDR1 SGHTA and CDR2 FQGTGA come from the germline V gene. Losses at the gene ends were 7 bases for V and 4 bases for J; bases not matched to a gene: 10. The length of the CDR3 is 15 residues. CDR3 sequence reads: CASTPSVTGADTQYF. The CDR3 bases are TGTGCCAGCACCCCGTCCGTGACAGGGGCAGATACGCAGTATTTT.

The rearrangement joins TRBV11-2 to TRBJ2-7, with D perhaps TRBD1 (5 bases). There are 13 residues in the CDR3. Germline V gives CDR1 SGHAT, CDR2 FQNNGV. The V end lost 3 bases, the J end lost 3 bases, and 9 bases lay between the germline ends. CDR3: CASSFTGFYEQYF. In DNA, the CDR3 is TGTGCCAGCAGCTTTACAGGTTTCTACGAGCAGTACTTC.

CDR3 residues: CASSYSGDRVGQPQHF. In DNA form, the CDR3 reads TGTGCCAGCAGCTATTCAGGGGACAGGGTGGGTCAGCCCCAGCATTTT. This chain joins TRBV7-2 and TRBJ1-5; 9 bases align to TRBD1. The germline V gene has CDR1 SGHTA and CDR2 FQGNSA. After removal of 4 bases from V and 6 bases from J, the junction contained 10 bases not matched to a gene. This CDR3 spans 16 amino acids.

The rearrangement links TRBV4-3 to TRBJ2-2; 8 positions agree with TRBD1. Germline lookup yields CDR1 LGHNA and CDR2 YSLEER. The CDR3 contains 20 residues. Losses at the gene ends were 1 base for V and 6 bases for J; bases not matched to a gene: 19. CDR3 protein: CASSQAKRGSWTGISGELFF. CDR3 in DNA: TGCGCCAGCAGCCAAGCAAAACGGGGTTCCTGGACAGGGATATCCGGGGAGCTGTTTTTT.

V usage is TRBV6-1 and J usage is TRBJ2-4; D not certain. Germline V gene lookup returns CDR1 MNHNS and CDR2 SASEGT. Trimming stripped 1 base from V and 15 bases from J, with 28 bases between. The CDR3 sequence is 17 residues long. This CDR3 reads CASSEESSAGRKKVRYF. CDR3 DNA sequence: TGTGCCAGCAGTGAAGAGTCGTCGGCAGGCCGGAAGAAGGTGCGGTACTTC.